This TCR beta chain was identified during a study of T cells after yellow fever vaccination. 5'RACE template switching produced TCR cDNA carrying a universal primer site and UMIs. From the 5' RACE reads, TCRdb called clonotypes with MiXCR, one entry per CDR3 protein. This table has 150,000 to 200,000 distinct CDR3 sequences, around 9.7% appearing once. The V segment lost 7 bases and the J segment 2 bases; nucleotides outside the gene matches: 9. Germline-derived CDR1 and CDR2 are ENHRY and SYGVKD. This CDR3 contains 16 residues. The chain combines TRBV10-3 with TRBJ2-3, with 10 bases fitting TRBD2. Here the sequenced sample was CD8+ T cells sorted from PBMCs, taken 45 days after the yellow fever booster vaccination. The TCR originated in a man aged 18 to 29 who received the YFV17D yellow fever vaccine. The chain's CDR3 is CAINTVAGGNTDTQYF. The CDR3 DNA reads TGTGCCATCAACACAGTAGCGGGGGGAAACACAGATACGCAGTATTTT.